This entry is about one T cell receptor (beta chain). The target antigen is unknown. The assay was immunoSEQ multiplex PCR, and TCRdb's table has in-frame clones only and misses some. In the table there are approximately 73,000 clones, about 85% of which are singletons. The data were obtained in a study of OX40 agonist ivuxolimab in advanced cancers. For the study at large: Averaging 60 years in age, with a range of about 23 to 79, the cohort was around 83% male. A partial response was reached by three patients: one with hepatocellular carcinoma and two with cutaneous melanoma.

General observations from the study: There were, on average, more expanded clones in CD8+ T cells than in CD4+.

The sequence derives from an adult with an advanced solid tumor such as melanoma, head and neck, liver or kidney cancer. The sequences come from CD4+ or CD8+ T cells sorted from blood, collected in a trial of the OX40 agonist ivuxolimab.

The CDR3 loop reads CASSPGGYDGNTIYF. The CDR3, as DNA: TGTGCCAGCAGTCCGGGGGGCTACGATGGAAACACCATATATTTT. The genes are TRBV25-1 and TRBJ1-3, with D maybe TRBD1 (6 bases). This CDR3 contains 15 residues. The germline CDR1 and CDR2 sequences are MGHDK and SYGVNS. Trimming removed 5 bases at V and 3 bases at J, with 14 bases between. The full variable domain, rest sourced from reference TRBV25-1 and TRBJ1-3, is EADIYQTPRYLVIGTGKKITLECSQTMGHDKMYWYQQDPGMELHLIHYSYGVNSTEKGDLSSESTVSRIRTEHFPLTLESARPSHTSQYLCASSPGGYDGNTIYFGEGSWLTVV.